The subject of this entry is one T cell receptor beta chain. Its antigen remains unidentified. The source of the sample is a study of CD8 T cells in Susac syndrome. The CDR3 is 13 residues long. Deletions cut 2 bases from V and 1 base from J, with 5 bases between. CDR1 SGHTA and CDR2 FQGTGA come from the germline V gene. General observations from the study: Regarding the TCR sequencing and HLA analysis, the study admitted that a relatively small number of individuals were involved.

A quantity of 0.5 to 1 ug RNA underwent reverse transcription using random hexamers. TCRdb ran MiXCR on the immunoSEQ multiplex PCR reads and lists one entry per CDR3 protein. The table lists roughly 140,000 distinct CDR3 sequences, approximately 96% of them singletons. This sequence joins TRBV7-3 and TRBJ1-1, with unresolved D. This sequence was found in a human donor with Susac syndrome. Sequencing was performed on CD4+ T cells from PBMCs. The CDR3 coding sequence is TGTGCCAGCAGCTTAGGCAAGAACACTGAAGCTTTCTTT. This encodes CASSLGKNTEAFF.